What follows is one T cell receptor (beta chain) and its context. Its cognate antigen is unknown. The data derive from a study of T cells in tumors after PD-1 blockade. At the level of the study: During anti-PD-1 treatment, some patients continued daily vismodegib 150 mg. Mean per blood sample: about 110,000 templates (24,679-257,772), some 36,000 unique clonotypes. The study's findings and limits: Around 37% of tumor TCR clonotypes were also found in blood.

Clones were sequenced by immunoSEQ multiplex PCR, and TCRdb holds only the in-frame ones, with some missing. The sample consists of 45,000 to 60,000 clones, 81% of them appearing once. V was clipped by 3 bases and J by 4 bases; unmatched bases: 8. The CDR3 spans 15 residues. CDR1 MRHNA and CDR2 SNTAGT come from the germline V gene. Tumor or blood genomic DNA was sequenced, with inputs of 616 ng to 6,004 ng. J is TRBJ2-7 and V is TRBV6-4, with 8 bases lining up with TRBD1. Source: PBMCs, taken before anti-PD-1 treatment. The source of this sequence is a human donor with basal cell carcinoma. The CDR3 sequence is CASSDSRDRSYEQYF. The CDR3 bases are TGTGCCAGCAGTGATTCTAGGGACAGGTCATACGAGCAGTACTTC.